This T cell receptor beta chain was sequenced during a study of post-analysis software for immune sequencing data. Study conclusions and caveats: The five TRBV segments detected at higher frequency in patients than in controls included TRBV5-6, TRBV5-1 and TRBV20-1. F-measure co-clustering was strong for batch-matched samples. Among multiple sclerosis patients, normalized Chao1 diversity was significantly below that of controls.

A word on this clonotype: Antigen unknown.

Trimming took off 7 bases at V and 0 bases at J, with 18 bases between the two ends. The CDR3 is 17 amino acids. TCR beta cDNA libraries included unique molecular identifiers. The source material, about 0.95 to 11 million T cells, gave rise to about 500,000 cDNA molecules. TCRdb independently ran MiXCR on the PCR reads; one entry per CDR3 protein. The repertoire includes roughly 670,000 distinct CDR3 sequences, 55% to 60% of them detected once, and about 11% sits in the top ten. Source material: blood. The TCR originated in a girl under 10 years old with multiple sclerosis. This chain connects TRBV12-3 or TRBV12-4 to TRBJ2-2, with D uncertain. CDR3 loop: CASITFFKQPNTGELFF. CDR3 nucleotide sequence: TGTGCCAGCATCACCTTCTTTAAGCAGCCGAACACCGGGGAGCTGTTTTTT.